The sequence of this T cell receptor beta chain was determined in a study of cytomegalovirus exposure and HLA in healthy donors. General study results and limits: Through in vitro validation, a few CMV-associated chains were shown to be specific for CMV antigens. Among TCR beta chains, those listed as cytomegalovirus-associated numbered about 160. Generally TCR sequences proved uncommon, though certain public TCRs appeared in numerous donors.

The germline gives CDR1 GTSNPN, CDR2 SVGIG (reference sequence). The V end lost 1 base, the J end lost 4 bases, and 23 bases lay between the germline ends. The CDR3 extends over 18 amino acids. TCRdb's table, derived via immunoSEQ multiplex PCR, lists solely in-frame clones and lacks some. The profile shows around 130,000 clones, roughly 90% of them singletons. A note on this clone: The antigen remains undetermined.

Sequencing was performed on PBMCs. The origin of this receptor is a man aged 25 to 40 in good health and CMV-seronegative. V usage is TRBV30 and J usage is TRBJ1-5, with D perhaps TRBD1 (5 bases). CDR3 sequence reads: CAWSEGPPAIRGNQPQHF. DNA of the CDR3: TGTGCCTGGAGTGAAGGACCCCCGGCCATTAGGGGTAATCAGCCCCAGCATTTT. The variable domain in full, completed from reference TRBV30 and TRBJ1-5, reads SQTIHQWPATLVQPVGSPLSLECTVEGTSNPNLYWYRQAAGRGLQLLFYSVGIGQISSEVPQNLSASRPQDRQFILSSKKLLLSDSGFYLCAWSEGPPAIRGNQPQHFGDGTRLSIL.